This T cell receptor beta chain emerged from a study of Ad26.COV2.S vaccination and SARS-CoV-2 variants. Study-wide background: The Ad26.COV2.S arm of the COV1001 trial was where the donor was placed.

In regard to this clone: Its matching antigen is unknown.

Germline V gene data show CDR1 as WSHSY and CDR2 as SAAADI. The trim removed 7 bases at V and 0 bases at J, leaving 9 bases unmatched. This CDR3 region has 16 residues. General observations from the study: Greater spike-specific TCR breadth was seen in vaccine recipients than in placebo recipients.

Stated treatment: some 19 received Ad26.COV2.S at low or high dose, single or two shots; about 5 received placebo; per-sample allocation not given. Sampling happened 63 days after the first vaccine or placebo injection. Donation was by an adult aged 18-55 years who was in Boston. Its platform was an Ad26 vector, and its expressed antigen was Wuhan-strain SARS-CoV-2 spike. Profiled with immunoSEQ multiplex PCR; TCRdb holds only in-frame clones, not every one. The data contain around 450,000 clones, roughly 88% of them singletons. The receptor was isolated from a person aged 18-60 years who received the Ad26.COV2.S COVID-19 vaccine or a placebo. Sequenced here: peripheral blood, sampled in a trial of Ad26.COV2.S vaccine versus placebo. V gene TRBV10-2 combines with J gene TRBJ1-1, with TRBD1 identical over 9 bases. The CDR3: CASTGTGKMMNTEAFF. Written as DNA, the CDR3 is TGCGCCAGCACCGGGACAGGGAAAATGATGAACACTGAAGCTTTCTTT.